The 27 T cell receptor beta chains reported below all come from one sample, sequenced in a study of blood T cell repertoires in COVID-19. Sequencing used immunoSEQ multiplex PCR; TCRdb keeps in-frame clones, though not all of them. Altogether about 70,000 clones are present, over 75% being singletons, with the ten largest covering about 9.9%. Sequencing was carried out using peripheral blood. These receptor sequences come from a human donor in a cohort sampled during active COVID-19.

This clone showed up just a few times. This chain links TRBV9 with TRBJ2-3, with no clear D. The ends were cut back, 4 bases at V and 10 bases at J, with 22 bases in the middle. Germline-derived CDR1 and CDR2 are SGDLS and YYNGEE. The CDR3 sequence is 15 residues long. In DNA form, the CDR3 reads TGTGCCAGCAGCTTACTGGGTGAGGCTGCAGTCCCGCAGTATTTT. Residues: CASSLLGEAAVPQYF.

The genes are TRBV24-1 and TRBJ1-5; D is perhaps TRBD1 (6 bases). Germline assignment: CDR1 KGHDR and CDR2 SFDVKD. The CDR3 extends over 15 amino acids. The V end was cut by 3 bases, the J end by 5 bases, with 13 bases between. CDR3 sequence (DNA): TGTGCCACCAGTGATCGCCGGGGGGCGGATCAGCCCCAGCATTTT. Translating it yields CATSDRRGADQPQHF.

The rearrangement joins TRBV5-1 to TRBJ2-1, with 12 bases fitting TRBD2. J gave up 5 bases and V 4 bases, and 4 bases lay outside the gene matches. Germline-derived CDR1 and CDR2 are SGHRS and YFSETQ. The CDR3 spans 15 residues. The CDR3 sequence: CASSRTSGDNNEQFF. The CDR3 DNA reads TGCGCCAGCAGCCGGACTAGCGGGGATAACAATGAGCAGTTCTTC.

V usage is TRBV28 and J usage is TRBJ1-6; weak D call: TRBD1 (6 bases). Germline assignment: CDR1 MDHEN and CDR2 SYDVKM. CDR3 length: 14 residues. V shed 2 bases and J shed 10 bases, with 12 bases lying between them. In DNA, the CDR3 is TGTGCCAGCAGTTTAATCCAGGGGAACTCACCCCTCCACTTT. Its protein is CASSLIQGNSPLHF.

The J gene is TRBJ1-5, the V gene TRBV5-8; 9 bases map to TRBD1. The CDR3 runs 15 residues. The V segment lost 4 bases and the J segment 6 bases; nucleotides outside the gene matches: 8. Germline assignment: CDR1 SGHTS and CDR2 YDEGEE. This CDR3 reads CASSEGTGITQPQHF. CDR3 DNA: TGTGCCAGCAGCGAAGGGACAGGGATCACTCAGCCCCAGCATTTT.

The chain's CDR3 is CASSRDRGRGSDTQYF. The CDR3 DNA reads TGTGCCAGCAGTAGAGACAGGGGGCGCGGATCAGATACGCAGTATTTT. The chain joins TRBV27 to TRBJ2-3, with 10 bases that match TRBD1. J gave up 4 bases and V 5 bases, and 9 bases lay outside the gene matches. CDR3 length: 16 residues. Germline CDR1 MNHEY, CDR2 SMNVEV (reference sequence).

The J gene is TRBJ1-6, the V gene TRBV28, with 9 positions matching TRBD1. The junction had 10 bases not matched to a gene; V was cut back by 6 bases and J by 10 bases. CDR1 is MDHEN and CDR2 is SYDVKM in the germline V gene. The CDR3 runs 15 residues. This CDR3 is CASSVPGQGWSPLHF. CDR3 in DNA: TGTGCCAGCAGCGTACCGGGACAGGGCTGGTCACCCCTCCACTTT. Filled out from reference TRBV28 and TRBJ1-6, the complete variable domain reads DVKVTQSSRYLVKRTGEKVFLECVQDMDHENMFWYRQDPGLGLRLIYFSYDVKMKEKGDIPEGYSVSREKKERFSLILESASTNQTSMYLCASSVPGQGWSPLHFGNGTRLTVT.

This clone has just one count. The gene calls are TRBV7-9 and TRBJ2-3, with 10 positions matching TRBD2. Germline V gene data show CDR1 as SEHNR and CDR2 as FQNEAQ (reference sequence). V lost 7 bases to trimming and J lost 6 bases; unmatched junction nucleotides: 13. The CDR3 is made up of 16 amino acids. In DNA form, the CDR3 reads TGTGCCAGCACCGACCTGAGTAGCGGGGGGTTGGATACGCAGTATTTT. Translated, it gives CASTDLSSGGLDTQYF.

The rearrangement joins TRBV28 to TRBJ1-2; 8 nucleotides align to TRBD1. Germline CDR1 MDHEN, CDR2 SYDVKM. Trimming at V came to 5 bases and at J to 7 bases, leaving 9 bases not matched to a gene. The CDR3 is made up of 14 amino acids. The CDR3 loop reads CASSILQGASGYTF. The DNA for the CDR3 is TGTGCCAGCAGTATACTCCAGGGGGCGAGTGGCTACACCTTC.

The rearrangement links TRBV9 to TRBJ2-7; D is possibly TRBD1 (6 bases). CDR3 length: 15 residues. The ends were cut back, 2 bases at V and 2 bases at J, with 14 bases in the middle. The germline V gene has CDR1 SGDLS and CDR2 YYNGEE. CDR3 loop: CASSVEGERAYEQYF. The DNA of the CDR3 is TGTGCCAGCAGCGTCGAGGGGGAAAGGGCCTACGAGCAGTACTTC. Looking up the rest from reference TRBV9 and TRBJ2-7 gives the full variable domain: DSGVTQTPKHLITATGQRVTLRCSPRSGDLSVYWYQQSLDQGLQFLIQYYNGEERAKGNILERFSAQQFPDLHSELNLSSLELGDSALYFCASSVEGERAYEQYFGPGTRLTVT.

The rearrangement links TRBV5-1 to TRBJ2-3; 7 bases match TRBD1. Germline V lookup: CDR1 SGHRS, CDR2 YFSETQ. Germline trimming cut 2 bases from V and 1 base from J; bases unmatched to any gene: 1. The CDR3 loop spans 14 amino acids. The CDR3 here is CASSFTGGTDTQYF. CDR3 in DNA: TGCGCCAGCAGCTTCACAGGGGGCACAGATACGCAGTATTTT.

This clone appeared a single time. This chain joins TRBV6-6 and TRBJ1-5; tentatively, D is TRBD1 (5 bases). Germline lookup yields CDR1 MNHNY and CDR2 SVGAGI (reference sequence). V gave up 5 bases and J gave up 1 base, with 18 bases separating them. CDR3 length equals 17 residues. Here the CDR3 reads CASSPSWGGGSNQPQHF. CDR3 DNA: TGTGCCAGCAGTCCGTCCTGGGGGGGTGGAAGCAATCAGCCCCAGCATTTT.

CDR3 loop: CASSERGGQPQHF. The CDR3 region has the DNA TGTGCCAGCAGTGAGCGGGGGGGGCAGCCCCAGCATTTT. This sequence joins TRBV2 and TRBJ1-5; tentatively, D is TRBD1 (5 bases). Deletions cut 3 bases from V and 7 bases from J, with 10 bases between. CDR1 is SNHLY, CDR2 FYNNEI, per germline. There are 13 residues in the CDR3.

J is TRBJ2-7 and V is TRBV2; tentatively, D is TRBD1 (5 bases). Trimming cost V 5 bases and J 2 bases, with 10 bases left between them. The CDR3 covers 13 residues. In germline, CDR1 is SNHLY, CDR2 FYNNEI. The CDR3 coding sequence is TGTGCCAGCAGTCCCGACAGAGCCTACGAGCAGTACTTC. It is translated as CASSPDRAYEQYF. The variable domain in full, with the rest retrieved from reference TRBV2 and TRBJ2-7, is EPEVTQTPSHQVTQMGQEVILRCVPISNHLYFYWYRQILGQKVEFLVSFYNNEISEKSEIFDDQFSVERPDGSNFTLKIRSTKLEDSAMYFCASSPDRAYEQYFGPGTRLTVT.

V gene TRBV7-2 combines with J gene TRBJ2-7, with a possible D match to TRBD2 (6 bases). Germline V gene data show CDR1 as SGHTA and CDR2 as FQGNSA. V lost 2 bases to trimming and J lost 4 bases, with 12 bases between them. The CDR3 is 14 amino acids. CDR3 sequence reads: CASSLYPGRYEQYF. The CDR3 DNA is TGTGCCAGCAGCTTATATCCAGGGAGGTACGAGCAGTACTTC.

The chain is built from TRBV21-1 and TRBJ2-7; TRBD2 is taken as the D call from the table, unchecked against the DNA. TRBV21-1 is annotated as a pseudogene. This CDR3 has 16 amino acids. The CDR3 loop reads CASSKERIAVTYEQYF. In DNA form, the CDR3 reads TGTGCCAGCAGCAAAGAGAGAATAGCGGTCACCTACGAGCAGTACTTC.

The table lists this clone with a few counts. The rearrangement links TRBV19 to TRBJ1-6; no clear D gene. Germline assignment: CDR1 LNHDA and CDR2 SQIVND (reference sequence). Trimming took off 3 bases at V and 10 bases at J, with 19 bases between the two ends. This CDR3 is 16 amino acids long. The CDR3, as DNA: TGTGCCAGTAGTATGACATCCGGCGTGGTGGGCTCACCCCTCCACTTT. Translation gives CASSMTSGVVGSPLHF.

The chain has TRBV5-1 and TRBJ2-5; 10 bases map to TRBD2. The CDR3 contains 17 residues. CDR1 is SGHRS and CDR2 is YFSETQ in the germline V gene. J gave up 1 base and V 2 bases, and 8 bases lay outside the gene matches. In nucleotides, the CDR3 is TGCGCCAGCAGCTTATTCGGGCTAGCGGGGGTCCAAGAGACCCAGTACTTC. The encoded protein is CASSLFGLAGVQETQYF.

The chain is built from TRBV6-5 and TRBJ1-2; 8 bases match TRBD1. This CDR3 spans 15 amino acids. Germline CDR1 reads MNHEY; CDR2 reads SVGAGI. The trim removed 7 bases at V and 1 base at J, leaving 8 bases unmatched. Here the CDR3 DNA reads TGTGCCAGCAAGCGGACAGGGCCTGATAACTATGGCTACACCTTC. Translated: CASKRTGPDNYGYTF.

The chain is built from TRBV9 and TRBJ1-2; 8 positions agree with TRBD1. The CDR3 runs 15 residues. With 3 bases clipped from V and 2 bases from J, the junction kept 6 bases outside the gene matches. Germline V gene lookup returns CDR1 SGDLS and CDR2 YYNGEE. CDR3 in DNA: TGTGCCAGCAGCGGAGGGCAGGGGGCAAACTATGGCTACACCTTC. It translates to CASSGGQGANYGYTF.

The gene calls are TRBV7-8 and TRBJ2-2, with 9 bases fitting TRBD1. With V trimmed by 5 bases and J by 6 bases, 13 bases remained unmatched. The CDR3 loop spans 17 amino acids. CDR1 SGHVS and CDR2 FQNEAQ come from the germline V gene. CDR3 nucleotide sequence: TGTGCCAGCAGCCCTCGAGCGAGAGGACAGGGGTCCGGGGAGCTGTTTTTT. Amino acids: CASSPRARGQGSGELFF.

V usage is TRBV6-6 and J usage is TRBJ2-2; D is unclear. The V end lost 7 bases, the J end lost 6 bases, and 15 bases lay between the germline ends. Germline values: CDR1 MNHNY, CDR2 SVGAGI (reference sequence). The CDR3 consists of 14 residues. For the CDR3, the DNA is TGTGCCAGCACCACCTTTGGGCACGCCGGGGAGCTGTTTTTT. It specifies CASTTFGHAGELFF.

This clone has more than one count but fewer than ten. J is TRBJ1-1 and V is TRBV14; D is undetermined. CDR3 length equals 14 residues. Germline-derived CDR1 and CDR2 are SGHDN and FVKESK. The V gene lost 5 bases and the J gene lost 4 bases, with 14 bases spanning the gap. The CDR3 DNA sequence: TGTGCCAGCAGCTGGCAGGTAGGCGTCACTGAAGCTTTCTTT. Its translation: CASSWQVGVTEAFF.

The chain links TRBV7-9 to TRBJ1-2; D is unclear. Germline V lookup: CDR1 SEHNR, CDR2 FQNEAQ (reference sequence). Trimming shortened V by 5 bases and J by 4 bases, and 20 bases separated the two germline ends. The CDR3 length is 16 residues. The DNA of the CDR3 is TGTGCCAGCAGCCCGAAGGCAGAAGTAGGAGGCTATGGCTACACCTTC. This sequence encodes CASSPKAEVGGYGYTF.

V usage is TRBV15 and J usage is TRBJ1-5; TRBD1 matches 7 bases. CDR1 and CDR2 (germline): LNHNV, YYDKDF (reference sequence). The CDR3 has 14 amino acids. Trimming removed 3 bases from V and 5 bases from J; junction bases left unmatched: 4. This CDR3 reads CATSRDRNYQPQHF. In nucleotides, the CDR3 is TGTGCCACCAGCAGGGACAGGAACTATCAGCCCCAGCATTTT.

V gene TRBV5-1 combines with J gene TRBJ1-3; D not certain. Germline V gene data show CDR1 as SGHRS and CDR2 as YFSETQ. V dropped 0 bases and J dropped 0 bases, with 7 bases sitting between them. CDR3 size: 15 residues. CDR3 nucleotide sequence: TGCGCCAGCAGCTTGGCCGGGGTCTCTGGAAACACCATATATTTT. This codes for CASSLAGVSGNTIYF.

The rearrangement links TRBV5-1 to TRBJ1-2; 9 bases fit TRBD1. This CDR3 is built from 15 residues. Losses at the gene ends were 4 bases for V and 3 bases for J; bases not matched to a gene: 7. Germline loops: CDR1 SGHRS, CDR2 YFSETQ. DNA of the CDR3: TGCGCCAGCAGCCCGGACGGACAGGGGTACTATGGCTACACCTTC. This gives the protein CASSPDGQGYYGYTF.